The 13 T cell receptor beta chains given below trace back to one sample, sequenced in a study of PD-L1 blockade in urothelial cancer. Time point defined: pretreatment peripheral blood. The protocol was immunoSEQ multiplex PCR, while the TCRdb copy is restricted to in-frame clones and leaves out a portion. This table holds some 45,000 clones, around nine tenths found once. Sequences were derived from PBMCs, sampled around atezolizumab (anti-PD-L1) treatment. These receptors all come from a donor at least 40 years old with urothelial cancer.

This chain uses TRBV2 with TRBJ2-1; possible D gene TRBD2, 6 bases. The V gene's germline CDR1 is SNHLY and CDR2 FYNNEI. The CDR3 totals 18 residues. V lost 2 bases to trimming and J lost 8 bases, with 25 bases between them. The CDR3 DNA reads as TGTGCCAGCAGTGAACCCGCGGGATTTGGGGCGAGCGAGGATGAGCAGTTCTTC. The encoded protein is CASSEPAGFGASEDEQFF. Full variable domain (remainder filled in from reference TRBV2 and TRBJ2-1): EPEVTQTPSHQVTQMGQEVILRCVPISNHLYFYWYRQILGQKVEFLVSFYNNEISEKSEIFDDQFSVERPDGSNFTLKIRSTKLEDSAMYFCASSEPAGFGASEDEQFFGPGTRLTVL.

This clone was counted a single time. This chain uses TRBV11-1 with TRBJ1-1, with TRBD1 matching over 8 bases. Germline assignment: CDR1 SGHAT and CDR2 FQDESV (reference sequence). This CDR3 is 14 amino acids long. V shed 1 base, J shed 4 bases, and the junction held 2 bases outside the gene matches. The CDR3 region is CASSLVQGGTEAFF. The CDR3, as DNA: TGTGCCAGCAGCTTAGTACAGGGGGGCACTGAAGCTTTCTTT.

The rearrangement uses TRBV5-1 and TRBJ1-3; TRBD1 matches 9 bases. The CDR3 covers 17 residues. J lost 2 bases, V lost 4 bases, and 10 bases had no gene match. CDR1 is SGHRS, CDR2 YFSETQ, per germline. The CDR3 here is CASSDYRDRVAGNTIYF. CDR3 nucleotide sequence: TGCGCCAGCAGCGACTACCGGGACAGGGTTGCTGGAAACACCATATATTTT.

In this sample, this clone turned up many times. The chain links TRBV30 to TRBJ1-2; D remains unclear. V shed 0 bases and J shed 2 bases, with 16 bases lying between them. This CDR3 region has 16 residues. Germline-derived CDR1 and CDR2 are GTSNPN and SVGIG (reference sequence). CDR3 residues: CAWSVPRTDYNYGYTF. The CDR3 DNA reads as TGTGCCTGGAGTGTACCCCGGACCGACTACAACTATGGCTACACCTTC.

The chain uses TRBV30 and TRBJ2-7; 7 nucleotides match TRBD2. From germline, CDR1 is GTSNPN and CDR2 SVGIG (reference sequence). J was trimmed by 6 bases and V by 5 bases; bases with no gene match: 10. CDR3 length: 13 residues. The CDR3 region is CAWSREAPGEQYF. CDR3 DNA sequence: TGTGCCTGGTCCCGGGAGGCCCCCGGCGAGCAGTACTTC.

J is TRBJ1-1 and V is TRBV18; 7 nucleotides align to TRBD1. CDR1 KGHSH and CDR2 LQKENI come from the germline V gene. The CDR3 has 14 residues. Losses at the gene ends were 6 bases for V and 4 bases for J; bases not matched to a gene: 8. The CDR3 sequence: CASSRTGVGTEAFF. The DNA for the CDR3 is TGTGCCAGCTCGCGAACAGGGGTCGGCACTGAAGCTTTCTTT. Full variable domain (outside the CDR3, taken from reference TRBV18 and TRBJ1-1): NAGVMQNPRHLVRRRGQEARLRCSPMKGHSHVYWYRQLPEEGLKFMVYLQKENIIDESGMPKERFSAEFPKEGPSILRIQQVVRGDSAAYFCASSRTGVGTEAFFGQGTRLTVV.

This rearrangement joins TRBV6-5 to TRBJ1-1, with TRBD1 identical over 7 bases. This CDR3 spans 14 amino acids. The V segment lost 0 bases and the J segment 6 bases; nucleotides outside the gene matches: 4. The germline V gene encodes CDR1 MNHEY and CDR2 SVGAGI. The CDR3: CASSYSAQGPEAFF. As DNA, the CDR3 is TGTGCCAGCAGTTACTCGGCACAGGGGCCTGAAGCTTTCTTT.

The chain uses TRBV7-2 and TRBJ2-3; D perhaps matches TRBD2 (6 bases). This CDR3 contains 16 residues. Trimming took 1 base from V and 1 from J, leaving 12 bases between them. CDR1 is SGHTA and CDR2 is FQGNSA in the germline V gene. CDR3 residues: CASSLEPGVGTDTQYF. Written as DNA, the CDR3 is TGTGCCAGCAGCTTAGAGCCGGGAGTGGGCACAGATACGCAGTATTTT.

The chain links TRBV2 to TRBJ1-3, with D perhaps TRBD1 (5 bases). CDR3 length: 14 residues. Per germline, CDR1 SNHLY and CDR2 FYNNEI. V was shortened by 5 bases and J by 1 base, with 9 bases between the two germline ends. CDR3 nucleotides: TGTGCCAGCAGTCAGACAGTTTCTGGAAACACCATATATTTT. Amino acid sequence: CASSQTVSGNTIYF.

The CDR3 nucleotides read TGTGCCAGCAGCTTGGCCCCGGGACAGGGGTACAACATTCAGTACTTC. Residues: CASSLAPGQGYNIQYF. The chain couples TRBV5-5 to TRBJ2-4; TRBD1 matches at 10 bases. The germline CDR1 and CDR2 sequences are SGHKS and YYEKEE (reference sequence). The CDR3 extends over 16 amino acids. V lost 0 bases to trimming and J lost 7 bases; unmatched junction nucleotides: 7.

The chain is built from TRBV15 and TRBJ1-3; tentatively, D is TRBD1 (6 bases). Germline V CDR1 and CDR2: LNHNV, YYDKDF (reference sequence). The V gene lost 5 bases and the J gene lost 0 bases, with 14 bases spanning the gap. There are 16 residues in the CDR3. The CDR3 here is CATSGGGGGSGNTIYF. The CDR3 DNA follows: TGTGCCACCAGCGGGGGAGGGGGGGGCTCTGGAAACACCATATATTTT.

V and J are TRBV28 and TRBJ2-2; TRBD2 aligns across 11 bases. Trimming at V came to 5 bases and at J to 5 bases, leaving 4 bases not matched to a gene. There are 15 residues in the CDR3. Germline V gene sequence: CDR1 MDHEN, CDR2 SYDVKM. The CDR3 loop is CASSVTSGITGELFF. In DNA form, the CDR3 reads TGTGCCAGCAGTGTGACTAGCGGGATAACCGGGGAGCTGTTTTTT.

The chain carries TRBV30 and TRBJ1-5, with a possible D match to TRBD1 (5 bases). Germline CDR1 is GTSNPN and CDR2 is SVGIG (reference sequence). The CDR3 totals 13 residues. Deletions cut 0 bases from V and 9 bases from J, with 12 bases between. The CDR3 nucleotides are TGTGCCTGGAGTGTAGGGGTTTTGGTGCCCCAGCATTTT. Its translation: CAWSVGVLVPQHF. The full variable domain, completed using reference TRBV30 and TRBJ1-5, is SQTIHQWPATLVQPVGSPLSLECTVEGTSNPNLYWYRQAAGRGLQLLFYSVGIGQISSEVPQNLSASRPQDRQFILSSKKLLLSDSGFYLCAWSVGVLVPQHFGDGTRLSIL.